The 8 T cell receptor beta chains presented below share a single source sample, sequenced in a study of blood T cell repertoires in COVID-19. Clones were sequenced by immunoSEQ multiplex PCR, and TCRdb holds only the in-frame ones, with some missing. Of 150,000 to 200,000 clones listed, 88% are singletons. Input material: peripheral blood. These receptor sequences come from a human donor in a cohort sampled during active COVID-19.

This clone appeared once. This may be a read error, as it is one base from a much larger clone. J is TRBJ2-5 and V is TRBV11-2; 8 bases are shared with TRBD1. Germline values: CDR1 SGHAT, CDR2 FQNNGV. The CDR3 has 15 amino acids. The CDR3 region is CANSLDPGQGETQYF. The CDR3 bases are TGTGCCAACAGCTTAGATCCAGGACAGGGTGAGACCCAGTACTTC.

This sequence joins TRBV2 and TRBJ1-6; no clear D. V lost 5 bases, J lost 0 bases, and 8 bases lay in between. Per germline, CDR1 SNHLY and CDR2 FYNNEI. CDR3 size: 15 residues. The CDR3 DNA is TGTGCCAGCAGTACTACTAGCTCCTATAATTCACCCCTCCACTTT. Residues: CASSTTSSYNSPLHF. Using reference TRBV2 and TRBJ1-6 for the parts outside the CDR3, the full variable domain is EPEVTQTPSHQVTQMGQEVILRCVPISNHLYFYWYRQILGQKVEFLVSFYNNEISEKSEIFDDQFSVERPDGSNFTLKIRSTKLEDSAMYFCASSTTSSYNSPLHFGNGTRLTVT.

J is TRBJ1-2 and V is TRBV24-1; TRBD1 aligns across 9 bases. The CDR3 is 13 amino acids. Germline CDR1 and CDR2: KGHDR and SFDVKD. With V trimmed by 4 bases and J by 6 bases, 2 bases remained unmatched. As DNA, the CDR3 is TGTGCCACCAGTGAACGGACAGGGGATGGCTACACCTTC. Amino acids: CATSERTGDGYTF.

V is TRBV12-3 or TRBV12-4 and J is TRBJ2-2; no definite D call. The V end was cut by 5 bases, the J end by 6 bases, with 10 bases between. There are 13 residues in the CDR3. This CDR3 reads CASSLGEAGELFF. The CDR3 DNA reads TGTGCCAGCAGTCTCGGCGAGGCCGGGGAGCTGTTTTTT.

This sequence joins TRBV19 and TRBJ2-1, with TRBD1 matching 11 bases. Germline V gives CDR1 LNHDA, CDR2 SQIVND (reference sequence). CDR3 length: 16 amino acids. J gave up 4 bases and V 5 bases, and 7 bases lay outside the gene matches. As DNA, the CDR3 is TGTGCCAGTAGTTCCCAGGACAGGGGGCGGTACAATGAGCAGTTCTTC. Translation: CASSSQDRGRYNEQFF.

The chain combines TRBV11-2 with TRBJ2-1, with 7 positions matching TRBD2. CDR1 and CDR2 (germline): SGHAT, FQNNGV. Trimming removed 0 bases from V and 2 bases from J; junction bases left unmatched: 1. CDR3 size: 15 residues. CDR3 protein: CASSLDGGTYNEQFF. CDR3 in DNA: TGTGCCAGCAGCTTAGACGGGGGGACCTACAATGAGCAGTTCTTC.

This chain connects TRBV30 to TRBJ2-1; 12 bases agree with TRBD2. The CDR3 has 20 residues. V trimming: 5 bases; J trimming: 4 bases; junction bases outside the gene matches: 21. Germline assignment: CDR1 GTSNPN and CDR2 SVGIG (reference sequence). CDR3 sequence (DNA): TGTGCCTGGGGGGCTACAAGAAGACTAGCGGGGGATTTTAGGTACAATGAGCAGTTCTTC. Its translation: CAWGATRRLAGDFRYNEQFF.

The chain joins TRBV5-1 to TRBJ2-6; TRBD2 agrees at 8 bases. Per the germline V gene, CDR1 is SGHRS and CDR2 is YFSETQ. The CDR3 loop spans 18 amino acids. The V gene end was trimmed by 1 base and the J gene end by 0 bases; junction bases not matched to a gene: 6. CDR3 in amino acids: CASSLYLAGPSGANVLTF. For the CDR3, the DNA is TGCGCCAGCAGCTTGTACCTAGCGGGCCCCTCTGGGGCCAACGTCCTGACTTTC. Full variable domain (missing parts from reference TRBV5-1 and TRBJ2-6): KAGVTQTPRYLIKTRGQQVTLSCSPISGHRSVSWYQQTPGQGLQFLFEYFSETQRNKGNFPGRFSGRQFSNSRSEMNVSTLELGDSALYLCASSLYLAGPSGANVLTFGAGSRLTVL.